The 30 T cell receptor beta chains given below trace back to one sample, sequenced in a study of T cell responses to AZD1222 COVID-19 vaccine. TCRdb's copy holds only in-frame clones and misses some; the assay was immunoSEQ multiplex PCR. The repertoire holds around 150,000 clones, with 84% as singletons. This material consisted of peripheral blood, taken on day 0 of AZD1222 vaccination. These receptors were obtained from an adult in good health.

CDR3 residues: CAISDSAGTGNSPLHF. The CDR3, as DNA: TGTGCCATCAGTGATTCGGCCGGGACCGGGAATTCACCCCTCCACTTT. The chain is built from TRBV10-3 and TRBJ1-6; the D gene is possibly TRBD1 (5 bases). The ends were cut back, 3 bases at V and 7 bases at J, with 16 bases in the middle. CDR1 is ENHRY, CDR2 SYGVKD, per germline. This CDR3 spans 16 amino acids.

In DNA, the CDR3 is TGCGCCAGCAGCCAGGCCGGGACTGGTAATGAAAAACTGTTTTTT. Translated, it gives CASSQAGTGNEKLFF. The chain couples TRBV4-1 to TRBJ1-4; D is possibly TRBD1 (5 bases). Trimming took 3 bases from V and 4 from J, leaving 12 bases between them. CDR1 and CDR2 from the germline V gene are MGHRA and YSYEKL. The CDR3 covers 15 residues.

The rearrangement links TRBV7-8 to TRBJ1-2, with a possible D match to TRBD1 (5 bases). Trimming stripped 3 bases from V and 7 bases from J, with 12 bases between. Germline V CDR1 and CDR2: SGHVS, FQNEAQ. The CDR3 sequence is 13 residues long. This CDR3 is CASSFDSTGGYTF. As DNA, the CDR3 is TGTGCCAGCAGCTTTGACAGTACGGGTGGCTACACCTTC.

The J gene is TRBJ2-1, the V gene TRBV9; D not certain. The length of the CDR3 is 12 residues. CDR1 is SGDLS and CDR2 is YYNGEE in the germline V gene. V lost 4 bases and J lost 6, with 8 bases in between. The CDR3 nucleotides read TGTGCCAGCAGCCCCCCCTTCAATGAGCAGTTCTTC. It codes for CASSPPFNEQFF.

The chain employs TRBV19 and TRBJ1-6; D is unclear. There are 17 residues in the CDR3. The V and J ends lost 0 bases and 10 bases respectively, with 19 bases between them. Per the germline V gene, CDR1 is LNHDA and CDR2 is SQIVND (reference sequence). DNA for the CDR3: TGTGCCAGTAGTATAGATTTTACGGGCCGGTTCGAATCACCCCTCCACTTT. Amino acid sequence: CASSIDFTGRFESPLHF.

Points on this clone: Other DNA sequences in the same sample also yield this CDR3. J is TRBJ2-3 and V is TRBV9; no clear D. Germline lookup yields CDR1 SGDLS and CDR2 YYNGEE. The length of the CDR3 is 14 residues. The V and J ends lost 2 bases and 3 bases respectively, with 10 bases between them. The CDR3 loop reads CASSVGPGTDTQYF. CDR3 coding DNA: TGTGCCAGCAGCGTCGGACCTGGGACAGATACGCAGTATTTT.

The rearrangement uses TRBV7-9 and TRBJ2-7, with 8 nucleotides matching TRBD1. Trimming took 2 bases from V and 3 from J; bases not matched to a gene: 15. Germline lookup yields CDR1 SEHNR and CDR2 FQNEAQ (reference sequence). This CDR3 has 18 residues. The DNA of the CDR3 is TGTGCCAGCAGCTTATATATTGGATTGGGACAGGAAAACTACGAGCAGTACTTC. Translating it yields CASSLYIGLGQENYEQYF.

In regard to this clone: Other nucleotide sequences from this sample produce the same CDR3. CDR3 in amino acids: CATSRDLGSGNTIYF. Here the CDR3 DNA reads TGTGCCACCAGCAGAGATTTGGGTTCTGGAAACACCATATATTTT. This chain uses TRBV15 with TRBJ1-3; D not resolved. The CDR3 loop spans 15 amino acids. Trimming left V 0 bases short and J 1 base short, with 7 bases between. Looked up from germline, CDR1 is LNHNV and CDR2 is YYDKDF (reference sequence).

The chain joins TRBV12-3 or TRBV12-4 to TRBJ2-3; D is unresolved. This CDR3 contains 11 residues. V lost 2 bases to trimming and J lost 5 bases, with 2 bases between them. CDR3 protein: CASSLLDTQYF. CDR3 nucleotide sequence: TGTGCCAGCAGTTTACTAGATACGCAGTATTTT.

Regarding this clone: At one boundary the junction diverges from the germline segment, which might be a read error. This chain joins TRBV5-1 and TRBJ2-7; 8 positions agree with TRBD2. From germline, CDR1 is SGHRS and CDR2 YFSETQ. The CDR3 extends over 17 amino acids. The CDR3 coding sequence is TGCGCCAGCAGCCTGGACCCCATCGGGGGGGCCTCCGACGAGCAGTACTTC. The encoded protein is CASSLDPIGGASDEQYF.

This chain connects TRBV2 to TRBJ1-5; D remains unclear. There are 12 residues in the CDR3. Germline values: CDR1 SNHLY, CDR2 FYNNEI. Trimming took off 7 bases at V and 2 bases at J, with 6 bases between the two ends. In DNA, the CDR3 is TGTGCCAGCAACCAGGGCAATCAGCCCCAGCATTTT. This sequence encodes CASNQGNQPQHF.

The chain employs TRBV14 and TRBJ2-1; possible D gene TRBD1, 6 bases. From germline, CDR1 is SGHDN and CDR2 FVKESK. Trimming removed 1 base at V and 3 bases at J, with 16 bases between. The CDR3 is 17 amino acids. The CDR3 nucleotides read TGTGCCAGCAGCCAAGGTTTATCGTTACAGGGCTACAATGAGCAGTTCTTC. Translating it yields CASSQGLSLQGYNEQFF.

This chain joins TRBV15 and TRBJ2-6, with a possible D match to TRBD1 (6 bases). Trimming shortened V by 0 bases and J by 0 bases, and 21 bases separated the two germline ends. Germline V gene lookup returns CDR1 LNHNV and CDR2 YYDKDF (reference sequence). This CDR3 spans 21 amino acids. This CDR3 reads CATSRDQPIGQSFSGANVLTF. CDR3 sequence (DNA): TGTGCCACCAGCAGAGATCAACCCATAGGACAGTCGTTCTCTGGGGCCAACGTCCTGACTTTC.

J is TRBJ1-2 and V is TRBV28; 8 positions agree with TRBD1. CDR1 and CDR2 (germline): MDHEN, SYDVKM. The CDR3 is 17 residues long. V lost 3 bases, J lost 5 bases, and 14 bases stayed unmatched. The CDR3 protein is CASSFFRGRGIYYGYTF. The CDR3 nucleotides read TGTGCCAGCAGTTTTTTCAGGGGGCGTGGTATATATTATGGCTACACCTTC.

This chain joins TRBV28 and TRBJ1-5; the D gene is possibly TRBD1 (6 bases). Germline-derived CDR1 and CDR2 are MDHEN and SYDVKM. With 5 bases removed from V and 1 base from J, the gap between germline ends came to 15 bases. The CDR3 runs to 16 residues. The CDR3 protein is CASSPPGARSNQPQHF. For the CDR3, the DNA is TGTGCCAGCAGTCCCCCAGGGGCGAGGAGCAATCAGCCCCAGCATTTT.

The genes are TRBV19 and TRBJ2-2; D may be TRBD2 (5 bases). The V gene lost 8 bases and the J gene lost 4 bases, with 14 bases spanning the gap. The CDR3 sequence is 14 residues long. Germline values: CDR1 LNHDA, CDR2 SQIVND (reference sequence). In DNA form, the CDR3 reads TGTGCCAGTGAGGGCACTCGAGGCACCGGGGAGCTGTTTTTT. It specifies CASEGTRGTGELFF. The complete variable domain, with remaining parts taken from reference TRBV19 and TRBJ2-2, reads DGGITQSPKYLFRKEGQNVTLSCEQNLNHDAMYWYRQDPGQGLRLIYYSQIVNDFQKGDIAEGYSVSREKKESFPLTVTSAQKNPTAFYLCASEGTRGTGELFFGEGSRLTVL.

J is TRBJ2-2 and V is TRBV5-4, with D unresolved. The ends were cut back, 3 bases at V and 4 bases at J, with 16 bases in the middle. This CDR3 spans 16 amino acids. Germline V gene sequence: CDR1 SGHNT, CDR2 YYREEE (reference sequence). CDR3 sequence: CASSSSQVRSTGELFF. The CDR3 coding sequence is TGTGCCAGCAGCTCGTCCCAGGTTCGTAGCACCGGGGAGCTGTTTTTT.

The gene calls are TRBV27 and TRBJ2-1; TRBD2 matches 8 bases. This CDR3 region has 14 residues. Trimming removed 7 bases from V and 3 bases from J; junction bases left unmatched: 5. Germline CDR1 and CDR2: MNHEY and SMNVEV (reference sequence). The CDR3 region has the DNA TGTGCCAGCACTTCGGGGGGGATCTACAATGAGCAGTTCTTC. Its protein is CASTSGGIYNEQFF.

The gene calls are TRBV30 and TRBJ1-3; 8 bases match TRBD1. V trimming: 1 base; J trimming: 2 bases; junction bases outside the gene matches: 13. CDR1 GTSNPN and CDR2 SVGIG come from the germline V gene (reference sequence). The CDR3 runs to 18 residues. CDR3 bases: TGTGCCTGGAGTGGCCGGACAGGGATTTTGCTGGCTGGAAACACCATATATTTT. It codes for CAWSGRTGILLAGNTIYF.

This chain links TRBV5-1 with TRBJ1-6; weak D call: TRBD1 (6 bases). The CDR3 loop spans 18 amino acids. Trimming cost V 3 bases and J 3 bases, with 19 bases left between them. Germline V gene lookup returns CDR1 SGHRS and CDR2 YFSETQ. The CDR3 region has the DNA TGCGCCAGCAGCTCCGCGAGGGGGGACCCTGGCTATAATTCACCCCTCCACTTT. Translated, it gives CASSSARGDPGYNSPLHF.

V usage is TRBV7-3 and J usage is TRBJ2-1, with 7 bases fitting TRBD2. The CDR3 covers 18 residues. J lost 3 bases, V lost 5 bases, and 16 bases had no gene match. The V gene's germline CDR1 is SGHTA and CDR2 FQGTGA. This CDR3 is CASSPLISKLADYNEQFF. Written as DNA, the CDR3 is TGTGCCAGCAGCCCACTTATAAGTAAGCTAGCGGACTACAATGAGCAGTTCTTC.

J is TRBJ1-2 and V is TRBV28; TRBD1 matches 7 bases. The germline CDR1 and CDR2 sequences are MDHEN and SYDVKM. The CDR3 loop spans 15 amino acids. V trimming: 1 base; J trimming: 8 bases; junction bases outside the gene matches: 10. The CDR3 DNA sequence: TGTGCCAGCAGTTTATTTGCGGCAGGGGGTTTAGGCTACACCTTC. It codes for CASSLFAAGGLGYTF.

This sequence joins TRBV29-1 and TRBJ1-1; 7 bases are a match to TRBD1. Germline CDR1 reads SQVTM; CDR2 reads ANQGSEA. This CDR3 contains 13 residues. V shed 6 bases, J shed 2 bases, and the junction held 6 bases outside the gene matches. Here the CDR3 DNA reads TGCAGCGTCCGACAGGGAACCAACACTGAAGCTTTCTTT. Translated: CSVRQGTNTEAFF.

This chain links TRBV6-1 with TRBJ1-4; TRBD1 is a possible D gene (5 bases). The CDR3 has 14 amino acids. The V end was cut by 0 bases, the J end by 8 bases, with 10 bases between. CDR1 and CDR2 from the germline V gene are MNHNS and SASEGT. The CDR3 is CASSEARVGEKLFF. The CDR3 bases are TGTGCCAGCAGTGAAGCCAGGGTAGGGGAAAAACTGTTTTTT.

There are a few counts of this clone. The chain combines TRBV11-2 with TRBJ1-1; no firm D call. The V end was cut by 0 bases, the J end by 5 bases, with 16 bases between. Germline CDR1 is SGHAT and CDR2 is FQNNGV. The CDR3 loop spans 16 amino acids. The CDR3 DNA is TGTGCCAGCAGCTTAGATTTCGGGGTAAGGAGGACTGAAGCTTTCTTT. This translates into CASSLDFGVRRTEAFF.

The CDR3 nucleotides read TGTGCCAGCAGTTTGTCGGGTAGCAATCAGCCCCAGCATTTT. Its protein product is CASSLSGSNQPQHF. The genes are TRBV27 and TRBJ1-5; D ambiguous. The CDR3 covers 14 residues. V lost 3 bases, J lost 0 bases, and 6 bases lay in between. Germline assignment: CDR1 MNHEY and CDR2 SMNVEV (reference sequence).

This clone appeared once. CDR3 sequence (DNA): TGTGCCACCCAGGGCTCAACTAATGAAAAACTGTTTTTT. The encoded protein is CATQGSTNEKLFF. The V call is TRBV27, the J call TRBJ1-4, with D perhaps matching TRBD1 (5 bases). With 10 bases removed from V and 0 bases from J, the gap between germline ends came to 9 bases. This CDR3 has 13 amino acids. In germline, CDR1 is MNHEY, CDR2 SMNVEV (reference sequence).

The CDR3: CASSASIAGVRGRDYEQYF. For the CDR3, the DNA is TGCGCCAGCAGCGCCTCGATAGCGGGGGTCCGAGGGAGAGACTACGAGCAGTACTTC. V usage is TRBV5-1 and J usage is TRBJ2-7; 9 bases map to TRBD2. The junction had 20 bases not matched to a gene; V was cut back by 4 bases and J by 3 bases. Germline assignment: CDR1 SGHRS and CDR2 YFSETQ. CDR3 length equals 19 residues.

The rearrangement links TRBV5-6 to TRBJ1-5; D uncertain. V dropped 0 bases and J dropped 0 bases, with 7 bases sitting between them. The CDR3 covers 15 residues. Germline values: CDR1 SGHDT, CDR2 YYEEEE. CDR3 coding DNA: TGTGCCAGCAGCTTGGGGGCTTATAGCAATCAGCCCCAGCATTTT. Translating it yields CASSLGAYSNQPQHF.

The chain combines TRBV28 with TRBJ1-6; 10 bases agree with TRBD1. The CDR3 has 15 amino acids. Germline-derived CDR1 and CDR2 are MDHEN and SYDVKM. V was pared by 8 bases and J by 8 bases, with 9 bases of the junction left unmatched. CDR3 DNA sequence: TGTGCCAGCGGGCTTATAGGACAGGGGGATTCACCCCTCCACTTT. Translating gives CASGLIGQGDSPLHF.